This is a list of T cell receptor beta chains from one sample in a study of blood T cell repertoires in COVID-19. Clones were sequenced by immunoSEQ multiplex PCR, and TCRdb holds only the in-frame ones, with some missing. This sample has some 80,000 clones, with under 90% found just once. The sample consisted of peripheral blood. The receptors stem from a woman in her forties with active or convalescent COVID-19. Each CDR3 is given with its conserved first and last residue. Fields, in order: clone size, D gene, J gene, V gene, CDR3 DNA, CDR3 protein. D genes are given only for firm matches. A row's size may be missing; if present it is once, few, many or a size class.

few	TRBD1	TRBJ2-2	TRBV5-1	TGCGCCAGCAGATCCGGGACAGGGTCCGGGGAGCTGTTTTTT	CASRSGTGSGELFF
once	-	TRBJ2-5	TRBV18	TGTGCCAGCTCACCACAACGGGTCGCTCGGGAGACCCAGTACTTC	CASSPQRVARETQYF
-	TRBD1	TRBJ1-1	TRBV9	TGTGCCAGCAGCGGAAGGACAGGGCCCATGAACACTGAAGCTTTCTTT	CASSGRTGPMNTEAFF
-	TRBD2	TRBJ2-7	TRBV5-1	TGCGCCAGCAGCGTCGGGACTAGCGGGAGCGGCGAGCAGTACTTC	CASSVGTSGSGEQYF
-	-	TRBJ2-5	TRBV18	TGTGCCAGCTCACCACTCACAGGGTCGCAAGAGACCCAGTACTTC	CASSPLTGSQETQYF
-	TRBD1	TRBJ2-7	TRBV7-9	TGTGCCAGCAGCCAACCCGACAGGGGCTACGAGCAGTACTTC	CASSQPDRGYEQYF
-	-	TRBJ2-5	TRBV5-1	TGCGCCAGCAGCCCCAGCGGGACAGGTGGAGAGACCCAGTACTTC	CASSPSGTGGETQYF
-	TRBD1	TRBJ1-2	TRBV6-5	TGTGCCAGCAGTTACTCCACAGGGGTCTATGGCTACACCTTC	CASSYSTGVYGYTF
-	-	TRBJ1-6	TRBV4-2	TGTGCCAGCAGCCAAGAACTTCCTAATTCACCCCTCCACTTT	CASSQELPNSPLHF
once	-	TRBJ1-1	TRBV30	TGTGCCTGGAGTAGGGGTTTGGGGAACACTGAAGCTTTCTTT	CAWSRGLGNTEAFF
few	TRBD1	TRBJ1-4	TRBV28	TGTGCCAGCAGGAGGACAGGGGGCCTGGAAAAACTGTTTTTT	CASRRTGGLEKLFF
-	-	TRBJ1-3	TRBV30	TGTGCCTGGAGTGTCCGAGGGGTTGGAGGGAACACCATATATTTT	CAWSVRGVGGNTIYF
-	TRBD1	TRBJ1-3	TRBV10-3	TGTGCCATCAGTGAGTCGACAGGGTCCGGAAACACCATATATTTT	CAISESTGSGNTIYF
once	-	TRBJ2-7	TRBV29-1	TGCAGCGTTTTTTCCTCTAACTACGAGCAGTACTTC	CSVFSSNYEQYF
-	TRBD1	TRBJ1-2	TRBV9	TGTGCCAGCAGCGTAGCTACAACGACAGGGGGAAACTATGGCTACACCTTC	CASSVATTTGGNYGYTF
-	-	TRBJ1-2	TRBV19	TGTGCCAGTAGTAGTGACAGTGTCAGCTATGGCTACACCTTC	CASSSDSVSYGYTF
-	-	TRBJ2-7	TRBV7-9	TGTGCCAGCAGCGACCATGTGGCGGGGAACGAGCAGTACTTC	CASSDHVAGNEQYF
-	TRBD1	TRBJ1-2	TRBV2	TGTGCCAGCAGTACGGGACAGGGGGTCTATGGCTACACCTTC	CASSTGQGVYGYTF
-	-	TRBJ2-7	TRBV10-3	TGTGCCATCAGTGTTTACTACGAGCAGTACTTC	CAISVYYEQYF
-	TRBD2	TRBJ2-1	TRBV18	TGTGCCAGCTCACCTTACAATTGGACTAGCGGGAGGGCCCTCCAGGGCTCCTACAATGAGCAGTTCTTC	CASSPYNWTSGRALQGSYNEQFF
-	TRBD1	TRBJ1-1	TRBV7-2	TGTGCCAGCAGCCTAGGGGGCGCTGTGGACACTGAAGCTTTCTTT	CASSLGGAVDTEAFF
-	-	TRBJ1-1	TRBV24-1	TGTGCCACAAGGCGCGGGGTTGGAACTGAAGCTTTCTTT	CATRRGVGTEAFF
-	TRBD2	TRBJ2-3	TRBV2	TGTGCCAGCTCCTCCGAGCGACTAGCGGGGTACACAGATACGCAGTATTTT	CASSSERLAGYTDTQYF
-	-	TRBJ2-3	TRBV19	TGTGCCAGTAGTATTTCCGGACTTCGGGGAGATACGCAGTATTTT	CASSISGLRGDTQYF
-	TRBD1	TRBJ1-1	TRBV10-2	TGCGCCAGCAGGGCGGACAGGGGCACTGAAGCTTTCTTT	CASRADRGTEAFF
few	-	TRBJ2-7	TRBV28	TGTGCCAGCAAACTTGCTGCCGGGAACTCCTACGAGCAGTACTTC	CASKLAAGNSYEQYF
-	-	TRBJ1-1	TRBV18	TGTGCCAGCTCCCGGGGGGGGGACACTGAAGCTTTCTTT	CASSRGGDTEAFF
-	-	TRBJ1-6	TRBV10-3	TGTGCCATCAGTGAGCGAGCGAATTCACCCCTCCACTTT	CAISERANSPLHF
-	TRBD1	TRBJ2-7	TRBV7-9	TGTGCCAGCAGCTCACAGGGGGCTCCTTTAGGCGAGCAGTACTTC	CASSSQGAPLGEQYF
-	TRBD2	TRBJ2-2	TRBV7-6	TGTGCCAGCAGCATCCCTGGACTAGCGGGATTCACCGGGGAGCTGTTTTTT	CASSIPGLAGFTGELFF
few	TRBD1	TRBJ1-6	TRBV2	TGTGCCAGCTTACAGGGGGCGGAATCACCCCTCCACTTT	CASLQGAESPLHF
few	TRBD1	TRBJ2-7	TRBV6-5	TGTGCCAGCAAAATGGGACAGGGGGGGTACGAGCAGTACTTC	CASKMGQGGYEQYF
-	-	TRBJ2-7	TRBV28	TGTGCCAGCAGTCCACCTAGCTACGAGCAGTACTTC	CASSPPSYEQYF
-	TRBD1	TRBJ2-2	TRBV12-5	TGTGCTAGTGGTTCCGGGACAGTGAACACCGGGGAGCTGTTTTTT	CASGSGTVNTGELFF
-	TRBD1	TRBJ2-2	TRBV4-2	TGTGCCAGCAGCCAGGAACAGGGGGCCTTCGGGGAGCTGTTTTTT	CASSQEQGAFGELFF
once	-	TRBJ1-2	TRBV4-1	TGCGCCAGCAGGCGGGACCCGGCCAATGGCTACACCTTC	CASRRDPANGYTF
-	-	TRBJ2-3	TRBV5-1	TGCGCCAGCAGCTTGGAGAGAGGCACAGATACGCAGTATTTT	CASSLERGTDTQYF